The TCR beta chain under discussion was sequenced for a study of human T cells and chemical hapten exposure. Study in general: Per-sample TCR yield variation was attributed mainly to small pooled library volume differences.

Judged by abundance, this clonotype is medium-sized (0.01 to 0.1%). The target antigen is unknown. Described time point: patch test 1, 2 weeks after DPC sensitization. Treatment denoted: therapeutic diphenylcyclopropenone sensitization with weekly scalp DPC. Unfractionated whole blood yielded the extracted total RNA. People who gave samples had alopecia, were 18 to 70 years old, and were suitable for DPC. Findings of the study overall: After DPC sensitization, TCRs above 1 in 1000 frequency showed no change.

V was shortened by 0 bases and J by 5 bases, with 10 bases between the two germline ends. This CDR3 has 13 amino acids. CDR1 and CDR2 (germline): SQVTM, ANQGSEA. One entry per CDR3 protein, called by TCRdb with MiXCR from the RACE reads. Among fewer than 50,000 distinct CDR3 sequences, over 3.5% were seen once, and the ten largest hold roughly 24%. This clonotype was obtained from a man aged 45 to 65 with alopecia areata. Some clones in this sample may be carry-over from other donors' samples. This chain joins TRBV29-1 and TRBJ1-2; D is uncertain. The sequences come from whole blood, collected in connection with sensitization to the hapten diphenylcyclopropenone (DPC). This chain's CDR3 is CSVEDQAEYGYTF. The CDR3 coding sequence is TGCAGCGTTGAAGATCAGGCGGAATATGGCTACACCTTC. The whole variable domain, filled in from reference TRBV29-1 and TRBJ1-2, reads SAVISQKPSRDICQRGTSLTIQCQVDSQVTMMFWYRQQPGQSLTLIATANQGSEATYESGFVIDKFPISRPNLTFSTLTVSNMSPEDSSIYLCSVEDQAEYGYTFGSGTRLTVV.